One sample yielded the 23 T cell receptor beta chains listed below, sequenced in a study of blood T cells in healthy people across ages. With a J-beta primer mix and a sample-barcoded 5' primer, a second PCR ran 7 to 11 cycles. TCRdb recomputed calls from the 5' RACE reads with MiXCR, one row per CDR3 protein. The sample includes approximately 1.5 million distinct CDR3 sequences, 30% to 35% of them seen just once. Sequencing input: blood. Receptors were obtained from a woman under 40 in good health.

This chain joins TRBV5-6 and TRBJ2-5, with unresolved D. The CDR3 length is 15 residues. V was clipped by 4 bases and J by 3 bases, with 16 bases between them. Germline CDR1 and CDR2: SGHDT and YYEEEE. CDR3 DNA: TGTGCCAGCAGCGAGGTAGGATATACGAAAGAGACCCAGTACTTC. Translated: CASSEVGYTKETQYF.

The CDR3 reads CASSLLPRRLAGGEQFF. CDR3 bases: TGTGCCAGCAGTTTACTCCCCCGGAGACTAGCGGGAGGGGAGCAGTTCTTC. The V call is TRBV27, the J call TRBJ2-1, with 14 bases identical to TRBD2. The germline CDR1 and CDR2 sequences are MNHEY and SMNVEV (reference sequence). Trimming at V came to 2 bases and at J to 10 bases, leaving 10 bases not matched to a gene. This CDR3 region has 17 residues.

This clonotype came up many times. The J gene is TRBJ2-5, the V gene TRBV5-1, with D uncertain. Trimming left V 0 bases short and J 7 bases short, with 10 bases between. The CDR3 extends over 13 amino acids. Germline V gene lookup returns CDR1 SGHRS and CDR2 YFSETQ. The CDR3 DNA reads as TGCGCCAGCAGCTTGGCCGTCGTTGGGACCCAGTACTTC. It codes for CASSLAVVGTQYF.

The genes are TRBV7-3 and TRBJ2-2; 13 nucleotides align to TRBD2. Germline values: CDR1 SGHTA, CDR2 FQGTGA. The CDR3 sequence is 16 residues long. With 4 bases clipped from V and 5 bases from J, the junction kept 4 bases outside the gene matches. The CDR3 nucleotides read TGTGCCAGCAGCTCTCGACTAGCGGGGGGAACCGGGGAGCTGTTTTTT. Encoded protein: CASSSRLAGGTGELFF.

The V gene is TRBV11-2, the J gene TRBJ2-5, with 7 bases fitting TRBD2. The DNA end favors TRBJ2-7, so the J call may be wrong. This CDR3 is 14 amino acids long. Germline V gives CDR1 SGHAT, CDR2 FQNNGV. Here the CDR3 reads CASTPRLAANEQYF. For the CDR3, the DNA is TGTGCCAGTACACCCCGGCTAGCGGCAAACGAGCAGTACTTC.

V usage is TRBV7-9 and J usage is TRBJ2-1; weak D call: TRBD1 (6 bases). The CDR3 has 17 amino acids. The germline V gene has CDR1 SEHNR and CDR2 FQNEAQ (reference sequence). Trimming took 5 bases from V and 7 from J, leaving 24 bases between them. The CDR3 DNA reads TGTGCCAGCAGCCCCATTATTTCGCCAGGGGCTAGGAATGAGCAGTTCTTC. Translation gives CASSPIISPGARNEQFF.

As to this clonotype: Being one base from a much bigger clone, this may be a read error. V and J are TRBV29-1 and TRBJ1-4; D gene unclear. This CDR3 has 14 residues. From germline, CDR1 is SQVTM and CDR2 ANQGSEA. V was cut by 7 bases and J by 3 bases, with 15 bases left in between. For the CDR3, the DNA is TGCAGCGCTGGTTCGGCGGCCTCTAATGAAAAACTGTTTTTT. It yields the protein CSAGSAASNEKLFF.

Comment on this clonotype: Likely a read error: the CDR3 ends without its conserved phenylalanine or tryptophan. Here the CDR3 reads CASNIGGMGQFL. CDR3 DNA: TGTGCCAGCAATATTGGAGGCATGGGGCAGTTCCTC. This chain connects TRBV12-3 or TRBV12-4 to TRBJ2-1, with D possibly TRBD2 on 5 matching bases. Trimming cost V 7 bases and J 12 bases, with 16 bases left between them. CDR3 length: 12 amino acids.

This chain connects TRBV4-1 to TRBJ2-3; TRBD2 aligns across 10 bases. The CDR3 loop spans 15 amino acids. V lost 5 bases to trimming and J lost 5 bases; unmatched junction nucleotides: 7. CDR1 MGHRA and CDR2 YSYEKL come from the germline V gene. Here the CDR3 reads CASSSPGTSVDTQYF. As DNA, the CDR3 is TGCGCCAGCAGCTCCCCCGGGACTAGCGTAGATACGCAGTATTTT.

The chain carries TRBV9 and TRBJ2-3; perhaps TRBD2 as D (7 bases). V lost 3 bases, J lost 8 bases, and 22 bases lay in between. CDR1 is SGDLS and CDR2 is YYNGEE in the germline V gene. The CDR3 runs 16 residues. The CDR3 DNA is TGTGCCAGCAGCGCTTCTGGGGGGGGCGGTGGGAGTACGCAGTATTTT. As protein: CASSASGGGGGSTQYF. Full variable domain (missing parts from reference TRBV9 and TRBJ2-3): DSGVTQTPKHLITATGQRVTLRCSPRSGDLSVYWYQQSLDQGLQFLIQYYNGEERAKGNILERFSAQQFPDLHSELNLSSLELGDSALYFCASSASGGGGGSTQYFGPGTRLTVL.

This clonotype was seen a handful of times. The chain recombines TRBV27 with TRBJ2-7; TRBD1 matches at 7 bases. With 3 bases clipped from V and 5 bases from J, the junction kept 4 bases outside the gene matches. The CDR3 runs to 13 residues. Germline V CDR1 and CDR2: MNHEY, SMNVEV (reference sequence). The CDR3 DNA reads as TGTGCCAGCAGTTTTAAGGGGGCCGACGAGCAGTACTTC. Protein product: CASSFKGADEQYF.

CDR3 sequence reads: CAISESGGGQGAANEKLFF. The DNA of the CDR3 is TGTGCCATCAGTGAGTCTGGAGGAGGACAGGGGGCTGCTAATGAAAAACTGTTTTTT. This chain joins TRBV10-3 and TRBJ1-4; 11 nucleotides agree with TRBD1. The germline CDR1 and CDR2 sequences are ENHRY and SYGVKD. The CDR3 has 19 residues. V was pared by 0 bases and J by 3 bases, with 9 bases of the junction left unmatched.

This clonotype was seen just once. The junction does not match germline at one end; this may be a read error. V gene TRBV20-1 combines with J gene TRBJ2-3; D uncertain. Per the germline V gene, CDR1 is DFQATT and CDR2 is SNEGSKA (reference sequence). The CDR3 spans 12 residues. In DNA form, the CDR3 reads TGCAGTGCTAGTGGTAGCCCAGATACGCCGTATTTT. The encoded protein is CSASGSPDTPYF.

This chain connects TRBV3-1 to TRBJ1-1; D unresolved. V was shortened by 3 bases and J by 7 bases, with 9 bases between the two germline ends. CDR3 length: 12 amino acids. Germline CDR1 and CDR2: LGHDT and YNNKEL (reference sequence). Written as DNA, the CDR3 is TGTGCCAGCAGCCAGTCCCCCGGTGAAGCTTTCTTT. It is translated as CASSQSPGEAFF.

This rearrangement joins TRBV20-1 to TRBJ2-7; 15 positions agree with TRBD2. The CDR3 spans 19 residues. The germline V gene encodes CDR1 DFQATT and CDR2 SNEGSKA (reference sequence). With V trimmed by 4 bases and J by 0 bases, 13 bases remained unmatched. This CDR3 is CSANDVGTSGRKISYEQYF. The CDR3, as DNA: TGCAGTGCTAACGATGTAGGGACTAGCGGGAGGAAGATCTCCTACGAGCAGTACTTC.

This clonotype was counted between two and nine times. The V gene is TRBV20-1, the J gene TRBJ2-7, with 9 bases fitting TRBD2. The length of the CDR3 is 16 residues. Trimming removed 1 base from V and 5 bases from J; junction bases left unmatched: 12. The germline V gene encodes CDR1 DFQATT and CDR2 SNEGSKA (reference sequence). The CDR3 DNA reads as TGCAGTGCTAGAGGCGAACGGACTAGCGAGAGCCACGAGCAGTACTTC. Protein sequence: CSARGERTSESHEQYF.

As for this clonotype: A junction end diverges from the germline sequence, so it may reflect a read error. V is TRBV6-1 and J is TRBJ2-1; 9 bases map to TRBD2. Germline V gene data show CDR1 as MNHNS and CDR2 as SASEGT. The CDR3 covers 17 residues. CDR3 protein: CVSSEALGLARDNEQFF. The CDR3, as DNA: TGTGTCAGCAGTGAAGCGCTAGGACTAGCGAGGGACAATGAGCAGTTCTTC.

This chain links TRBV12-3 or TRBV12-4 with TRBJ2-6; D perhaps matches TRBD1 (5 bases). The CDR3 covers 16 residues. V gave up 5 bases and J gave up 1 base, with 12 bases separating them. The CDR3 reads CASSRPQASGANVLTF. The CDR3 nucleotides are TGTGCCAGCAGTAGACCACAGGCTTCTGGGGCCAACGTCCTGACTTTC.

The chain joins TRBV12-3 or TRBV12-4 to TRBJ2-3; 9 bases align to TRBD1. J gave up 6 bases and V 2 bases, and 6 bases lay outside the gene matches. There are 15 residues in the CDR3. DNA for the CDR3: TGTGCCAGCAGTTTAAGGCGGACAGGGGTCGATACGCAGTATTTT. As protein: CASSLRRTGVDTQYF.

V and J are TRBV12-3 or TRBV12-4 and TRBJ1-2, with D maybe TRBD1 (5 bases). The CDR3 runs 14 residues. The germline V and J ends were trimmed by 5 bases and 8 bases, with 18 bases remaining between them. The CDR3 nucleotides are TGTGCCAGCAGTCCCGGGACGCCAGGTGGAGGCTACACCTTC. Protein product: CASSPGTPGGGYTF.

In this sample, this clonotype turned up once. One end of the junction fails to match germline, which may point to a read error. This rearrangement joins TRBV20-1 to TRBJ2-7; TRBD2 matches at 11 bases. CDR1 is DFQATT and CDR2 is SNEGSKA in the germline V gene (reference sequence). CDR3 size: 16 residues. For the CDR3, the DNA is TGCAGAGCTAGACAGCTAGCGGGGGGTTCTATTTACGAGCAGTACTTC. Translation gives CRARQLAGGSIYEQYF.

The V call is TRBV9, the J call TRBJ2-1; tentative D call: TRBD2 (7 bases). Per germline, CDR1 SGDLS and CDR2 YYNGEE. V gave up 4 bases and J gave up 5 bases, with 19 bases separating them. The CDR3 consists of 16 residues. CDR3 sequence: CASSPDSRGRNNEQFF. For the CDR3, the DNA is TGTGCCAGCAGCCCCGACTCGCGGGGGCGGAACAATGAGCAGTTCTTC.

The chain uses TRBV19 and TRBJ2-3; D is perhaps TRBD1 (6 bases). In germline, CDR1 is LNHDA, CDR2 SQIVND (reference sequence). This CDR3 has 14 residues. V dropped 3 bases and J dropped 5 bases, with 12 bases sitting between them. The DNA for the CDR3 is TGTGCCAGTAGTATGACAGGTGGCGGAGATACGCAGTATTTT. Protein sequence: CASSMTGGGDTQYF.